This T cell receptor (beta chain) was sequenced for a study of OX40 agonist ivuxolimab in advanced cancers. Study summary: Of mixed ages from about 23 to 85 and averaging about 56 years, the group was around 78% male. One patient with hepatocellular carcinoma and two with cutaneous melanoma, three in all, had partial responses. Study-wide findings and caveats: Both CD4+ and CD8+ T cell populations in blood had undergone clonal expansion by week 6 at 0.1 to 3.0 mg/kg.

Points on this clone: Antigen unknown.

This table comes from immunoSEQ multiplex PCR, and its TCRdb copy is limited to in-frame clones, with some not included. The sample consists of about 86,000 clones, around 90% of them appearing once. If patients had autoimmune disease history or systemic immunosuppression, they were excluded. The sample consisted of CD4+ or CD8+ T cells sorted from blood, taken in a trial of the OX40 agonist ivuxolimab. This TCR was recovered from an adult with an advanced solid tumor such as melanoma, head and neck, liver or kidney cancer.

The CDR3 nucleotides read TGTGCCAGCAGCTTCGACCGGGACAGCAGTTCTCAGCCCCAGCATTTT. Translation gives CASSFDRDSSSQPQHF. The J gene is TRBJ1-5, the V gene TRBV7-8; TRBD1 agrees at 7 bases. The ends lost 3 bases at V and 6 bases at J; junction bases unmatched: 11. Germline V gene lookup returns CDR1 SGHVS and CDR2 FQNEAQ. The CDR3 is 16 residues long.